The 23 T cell receptor beta chains in this list originate from one sample, sequenced in a study of CD8+ T cells in alopecia areata. The authors extracted RNA and reverse transcribed it into cDNA as the sequencing template. Produced via immunoSEQ multiplex PCR; TCRdb's table is partial and in-frame only. The sample has about 140,000 clones; 45% to 65% are singletons. Stated treatment: oral pan-JAK inhibitor, 5-10 mg twice daily. Sequencing used CD8+ T cells sorted from blood, obtained at week 4, from a patient treated with tofacitinib. The receptors were gathered from a human donor with alopecia areata.

The J gene is TRBJ2-7, the V gene TRBV13; a possible D gene is TRBD2 (5 bases). The CDR3 has 14 residues. Germline CDR1 is PRHDT and CDR2 is FYEKMQ (reference sequence). Trimming stripped 5 bases from V and 3 bases from J, with 14 bases between. As DNA, the CDR3 is TGTGCCAGCAGCCGAGGGAGTGAGGGCTACGAGCAGTACTTC. This encodes CASSRGSEGYEQYF.

A few counts support this clone. This sequence joins TRBV13 and TRBJ2-1; weak D call: TRBD1 (6 bases). The CDR3 is 14 amino acids. V was clipped by 3 bases and J by 8 bases, with 14 bases between them. Germline CDR1 is PRHDT and CDR2 is FYEKMQ (reference sequence). The CDR3 DNA follows: TGTGCCAGCAGCTTCCGGGACACCGATTATGAGCAGTTCTTC. This codes for CASSFRDTDYEQFF. The full variable domain, in which reference TRBV13 and TRBJ2-1 provide the parts outside the CDR3, is AAGVIQSPRHLIKEKRETATLKCYPIPRHDTVYWYQQGPGQDPQFLISFYEKMQSDKGSIPDRFSAQQFSDYHSELNMSSLELGDSALYFCASSFRDTDYEQFFGPGTRLTVL.

The chain employs TRBV11-2 and TRBJ2-6, with 12 bases lining up with TRBD2. This CDR3 comprises 18 residues. J gave up 2 bases and V 4 bases, and 6 bases lay outside the gene matches. The germline V gene has CDR1 SGHAT and CDR2 FQNNGV. The CDR3 coding sequence is TGTGCCAGCAGCTCCGGACTAGCGGGGCGTACTGGGGCCAACGTCCTGACTTTC. This codes for CASSSGLAGRTGANVLTF.

This chain connects TRBV27 to TRBJ2-7; 8 nucleotides line up with TRBD1. J gave up 2 bases and V 6 bases, and 3 bases lay outside the gene matches. This CDR3 has 13 residues. CDR1 is MNHEY and CDR2 is SMNVEV in the germline V gene (reference sequence). The CDR3 nucleotides read TGTGCCAGCAGCATACAGGGGGCCTACGAGCAGTACTTC. Translated: CASSIQGAYEQYF.

The J gene is TRBJ2-4, the V gene TRBV4-1; TRBD2 is a possible D gene (6 bases). The CDR3 consists of 15 residues. Per the germline V gene, CDR1 is MGHRA and CDR2 is YSYEKL. V was trimmed by 5 bases and J by 6 bases, leaving 17 bases between them. The CDR3 nucleotides are TGCGCCAGCAGCTCCGATACGGGGGTGGGAAACATTCAGTACTTC. Protein: CASSSDTGVGNIQYF.

V and J are TRBV15 and TRBJ1-1, with D perhaps TRBD1 (6 bases). Germline lookup yields CDR1 LNHNV and CDR2 YYDKDF (reference sequence). Trimming took off 5 bases at V and 4 bases at J, with 14 bases between the two ends. CDR3 size: 14 residues. The CDR3 sequence is CATSSRDIPTEAFF. The CDR3 DNA is TGTGCCACCAGCTCCCGGGACATACCCACTGAAGCTTTCTTT.

This clone has a single count. V and J are TRBV30 and TRBJ2-5; 8 positions agree with TRBD2. Germline CDR1 is GTSNPN and CDR2 is SVGIG (reference sequence). The CDR3 length is 13 residues. Germline trimming cut 3 bases from V and 3 bases from J; bases unmatched to any gene: 3. CDR3 sequence (DNA): TGTGCCTGGAGCCTGACTAGCGAAGAGACCCAGTACTTC. Residues: CAWSLTSEETQYF.

The chain carries TRBV29-1 and TRBJ2-1, with unresolved D. V gave up 7 bases and J gave up 4 bases, with 5 bases separating them. Germline V gives CDR1 SQVTM, CDR2 ANQGSEA. The CDR3 length is 10 residues. CDR3 sequence reads: CSAMYNEQFF. CDR3 coding DNA: TGCAGCGCCATGTACAATGAGCAGTTCTTC.

The sample holds one count of this clone. The chain combines TRBV6-5 with TRBJ1-6; D possibly corresponds to TRBD1 (5 bases). Germline CDR1 and CDR2: MNHEY and SVGAGI. Deletions cut 5 bases from V and 0 bases from J, with 5 bases between. The CDR3 runs 14 residues. CDR3 protein: CASSDSSYNSPLHF. CDR3 sequence (DNA): TGTGCCAGCAGTGACAGCTCCTATAATTCACCCCTCCACTTT.

This chain connects TRBV7-9 to TRBJ2-2, with TRBD1 identical over 8 bases. This CDR3 spans 15 amino acids. V shed 5 bases, J shed 7 bases, and the junction held 9 bases outside the gene matches. In germline, CDR1 is SEHNR, CDR2 FQNEAQ (reference sequence). CDR3 sequence: CASSLGQGRYGELFF. The CDR3 nucleotides are TGTGCCAGCAGCCTCGGACAGGGTCGATACGGGGAGCTGTTTTTT.

A remark on this clone: Only one base separates this from a far larger clonotype, so it likely reflects a read error. V and J are TRBV27 and TRBJ2-3; 12 nucleotides match TRBD2. J gave up 6 bases and V 5 bases, and 6 bases lay outside the gene matches. The CDR3 totals 15 residues. The germline V gene encodes CDR1 MNHEY and CDR2 SMNVEV (reference sequence). CDR3 nucleotides: TGTGCCAGCAGTGAAGCTAGCGGGGGGGCCGATACGCAGTATTTT. Translated: CASSEASGGADTQYF.

This clone was recorded a few times. This chain joins TRBV30 and TRBJ2-4; D is perhaps TRBD2 (7 bases). The CDR3 is 17 amino acids. Per germline, CDR1 GTSNPN and CDR2 SVGIG (reference sequence). The V end lost 0 bases, the J end lost 7 bases, and 22 bases lay between the germline ends. The DNA for the CDR3 is TGTGCCTGGAGTGTACGTGAGGGGGGGTACCAGCGCAACATTCAGTACTTC. This gives the protein CAWSVREGGYQRNIQYF.

The CDR3 reads CASSDTGTVPRTEAFF. The CDR3 DNA reads TGTGCCAGCAGTGACACCGGGACCGTTCCACGGACTGAAGCTTTCTTT. The genes are TRBV2 and TRBJ1-1, with a possible D match to TRBD1 (5 bases). Germline V gene data show CDR1 as SNHLY and CDR2 as FYNNEI. The CDR3 runs 16 residues. Trimming left V 3 bases short and J 5 bases short, with 19 bases between.

The gene calls are TRBV27 and TRBJ1-5; D is unclear. This CDR3 is 14 amino acids long. The V gene's germline CDR1 is MNHEY and CDR2 SMNVEV (reference sequence). V dropped 0 bases and J dropped 9 bases, with 12 bases sitting between them. In nucleotides, the CDR3 is TGTGCCAGCAGTTTATCCGGGCCCGAGTGGCCCCAGCATTTT. As protein: CASSLSGPEWPQHF.

This clone was found a few times. The gene calls are TRBV30 and TRBJ1-4, with 11 bases aligning to TRBD1. The CDR3 spans 14 residues. Trimming at V came to 0 bases and at J to 10 bases, leaving 4 bases not matched to a gene. Germline values: CDR1 GTSNPN, CDR2 SVGIG (reference sequence). The CDR3 region is CAWSVGTGGAKLFF. In DNA, the CDR3 is TGTGCCTGGAGTGTGGGGACAGGGGGTGCAAAACTGTTTTTT.

The chain joins TRBV5-4 to TRBJ1-2, with D tentatively TRBD1 (5 bases). Trimming stripped 4 bases from V and 7 bases from J, with 17 bases between. Germline V gene sequence: CDR1 SGHNT, CDR2 YYREEE (reference sequence). This CDR3 is built from 14 residues. The CDR3 nucleotides are TGTGCCAGCAGCGATAAGGGTGGGGGGAGTGGCTACACCTTC. This translates into CASSDKGGGSGYTF.

The gene calls are TRBV29-1 and TRBJ2-7; a possible D gene is TRBD2 (6 bases). The CDR3 loop spans 13 amino acids. V shed 4 bases and J shed 3 bases, with 13 bases lying between them. Per the germline V gene, CDR1 is SQVTM and CDR2 is ANQGSEA. The CDR3 spells CSVAETRLYEQYF. The DNA of the CDR3 is TGCAGCGTTGCAGAGACTAGGCTCTACGAGCAGTACTTC.

This chain connects TRBV6-1 to TRBJ2-5; 12 bases line up with TRBD2. The V segment lost 6 bases and the J segment 5 bases; nucleotides outside the gene matches: 7. The CDR3 runs to 15 residues. Per germline, CDR1 MNHNS and CDR2 SASEGT. CDR3 sequence (DNA): TGTGCCAGCAGCTGGACTAGCGGGGACGCGGAGACCCAGTACTTC. This encodes CASSWTSGDAETQYF.

The V and J genes are TRBV29-1 and TRBJ2-7; D gene unclear. Germline V gives CDR1 SQVTM, CDR2 ANQGSEA. V lost 4 bases, J lost 3 bases, and 13 bases lay in between. This CDR3 has 13 residues. The CDR3 DNA reads as TGCAGCGTTGGGGCAGTCGAGGACTACGAGCAGTACTTC. Protein sequence: CSVGAVEDYEQYF.

The chain combines TRBV9 with TRBJ1-2; a possible D gene is TRBD1 (6 bases). Trimming stripped 0 bases from V and 2 bases from J, with 20 bases between. Germline-derived CDR1 and CDR2 are SGDLS and YYNGEE. The CDR3 loop spans 18 amino acids. CDR3 coding DNA: TGTGCCAGCAGCGTAGCTAGCCCAGTTACAGGGAGAAACTATGGCTACACCTTC. Translated, it gives CASSVASPVTGRNYGYTF. Filled out from reference TRBV9 and TRBJ1-2, the complete variable domain reads DSGVTQTPKHLITATGQRVTLRCSPRSGDLSVYWYQQSLDQGLQFLIQYYNGEERAKGNILERFSAQQFPDLHSELNLSSLELGDSALYFCASSVASPVTGRNYGYTFGSGTRLTVV.

This chain links TRBV29-1 with TRBJ2-1, with 7 bases fitting TRBD1. The CDR3 loop spans 14 amino acids. J gave up 2 bases and V 5 bases, and 6 bases lay outside the gene matches. Germline-derived CDR1 and CDR2 are SQVTM and ANQGSEA. CDR3 residues: CSVSGQETYNEQFF. The CDR3, as DNA: TGCAGCGTTTCCGGACAGGAAACCTACAATGAGCAGTTCTTC.

This clone was counted a single time. J is TRBJ2-7 and V is TRBV6-5, with 8 nucleotides matching TRBD1. V dropped 7 bases and J dropped 3; count of bases not matched to a gene: 8. CDR1 and CDR2 from the germline V gene are MNHEY and SVGAGI. The length of the CDR3 is 14 residues. CDR3 loop: CASKIQGGIYEQYF. Written as DNA, the CDR3 is TGTGCCAGCAAAATACAGGGGGGCATCTACGAGCAGTACTTC.

In its sample, this clone ranks as large (0.1 to 1%). V gene TRBV18 combines with J gene TRBJ2-3; TRBD2 agrees at 7 bases. CDR1 KGHSH and CDR2 LQKENI come from the germline V gene. Germline trimming cut 4 bases from V and 2 bases from J; bases unmatched to any gene: 15. This CDR3 is 18 amino acids long. The DNA of the CDR3 is TGTGCCAGCTCACGCCCTTGGGGGGGACCTAAAACCACAGATACGCAGTATTTT. Its translation: CASSRPWGGPKTTDTQYF.